These T cell receptor beta chains were read from a single sample in a study of T-cell reconstitution after alpha-beta-depleted transplantation in children. TCRdb passed the PCR reads through MiXCR, listing each CDR3 protein once. The sample consists of approximately 980,000 distinct CDR3 sequences, roughly 29% of them appearing once. The source material was PBMCs, mostly from graft donor cells, sampled 360 days after TCRalphabeta/CD19-depleted stem cell transplant. These receptors all come from a boy younger than two who had a stem cell transplant for SCID, so the T cells may come from the graft donor. Each CDR3 is given with its conserved first and last residue. A D gene is named only where the DNA matches it firmly. A row's size may be missing; if present it is once, few, many or a size class.

CDR3aa,CDR3nt,v_gene,len,abundance,d_gene,j_gene
CASSLRLAGGQGSSYNEQFF,TGCGCCAGCAGCTTGAGGCTAGCGGGGGGGCAGGGGAGTTCCTACAATGAGCAGTTCTTC,TRBV5-1,20,-,TRBD2,TRBJ2-1
CAWSARAAYNEQFF,TGTGCCTGGAGTGCGAGAGCGGCCTACAATGAGCAGTTCTTC,TRBV30,14,few,-,TRBJ2-1
CASSPGSGDRLHSGNTIYF,TGTGCCAGCAGCCCAGGGAGTGGGGACAGGCTACACTCTGGAAACACCATATATTTT,TRBV7-9,19,few,TRBD1,TRBJ1-3
CASSWRLAGNEQFF,TGTGCCAGCAGTTGGCGACTAGCGGGTAATGAGCAGTTCTTC,TRBV12-3/TRBV12-4,14,-,TRBD2,TRBJ2-1
CASAQGGEETQYF,TGTGCCAGCGCCCAGGGCGGGGAAGAGACCCAGTACTTC,TRBV12-3/TRBV12-4,13,-,-,TRBJ2-5
CASSESRGTTEQFF,TGTGCCAGCAGCGAAAGCAGGGGGACAACTGAGCAGTTCTTC,TRBV12-3/TRBV12-4,14,-,TRBD1,TRBJ2-1
CASSLVHSYNSPLHF,TGCGCCAGCAGCCTCGTACATTCCTATAATTCACCCCTCCACTTT,TRBV4-3,15,-,-,TRBJ1-6
CASSSGQFNQPQHF,TGTGCCAGCAGTTCCGGACAGTTTAATCAGCCCCAGCATTTT,TRBV12-3/TRBV12-4,14,-,-,TRBJ1-5
CAIRPDRGLSGDTQYF,TGTGCCATCAGGCCGGACAGGGGTCTTTCGGGAGATACGCAGTATTTT,TRBV10-3,16,few,TRBD1,TRBJ2-3
CASSPSRQFGGQPQHF,TGTGCCAGCAGCCCCTCACGACAGTTCGGGGGTCAGCCCCAGCATTTT,TRBV2,16,-,-,TRBJ1-5
CASSLQDRGTDTQYF,TGCGCCAGCAGCTTACAAGACAGGGGCACAGATACGCAGTATTTT,TRBV5-1,15,-,TRBD1,TRBJ2-3
CASSRHSLGNTGELFF,TGCGCCAGCAGCCGACATTCTCTTGGAAACACCGGGGAGCTGTTTTTT,TRBV4-1,16,-,-,TRBJ2-2
CSADGTDNSPLHF,TGCAGTGCGGACGGGACAGACAATTCACCCCTCCACTTT,TRBV20-1,13,few,TRBD1,TRBJ1-6
CSAIGTRFPTDTQYF,TGCAGTGCGATAGGGACTAGATTCCCCACAGATACGCAGTATTTT,TRBV20-1,15,-,TRBD2,TRBJ2-3
CASSPTGFPLYEQYF,TGTGCCAGCAGTCCAACAGGGTTCCCCCTCTACGAGCAGTACTTC,TRBV2,15,-,-,TRBJ2-7
CASSYSRAGRTEAFF,TGTGCCAGCAGTTACTCCCGGGCAGGGCGGACTGAAGCTTTCTTT,TRBV6-5,15,-,-,TRBJ1-1
CSARNPESLSYEQYF,TGCAGTGCTAGAAACCCGGAGAGCCTATCCTACGAGCAGTACTTC,TRBV20-1,15,few,-,TRBJ2-7
CSAPLAGEGVDTQYF,TGCAGTGCTCCACTAGCGGGGGAAGGGGTGGATACGCAGTATTTT,TRBV20-1,15,-,TRBD2,TRBJ2-3
CASSLVGTGLNTEAFF,TGTGCCAGCAGCTTGGTGGGGACAGGTCTGAACACTGAAGCTTTCTTT,TRBV5-6,16,-,TRBD1,TRBJ1-1
CASSPPRDRQGGLTDTQYF,TGTGCCAGCAGTCCGCCCAGGGACAGGCAGGGGGGACTTACAGATACGCAGTATTTT,TRBV27,19,-,TRBD1,TRBJ2-3
CATIGFGQDELCSGANVLTF,TGCGCGACAATCGGGTTTGGACAGGACGAGTTGTGCTCTGGGGCCAACGTCCTGACTTTC,TRBV23-1,20,-,TRBD1,TRBJ2-6
CSARYPSGGLYEQYF,TGCAGTGCTAGGTACCCCAGCGGGGGCCTCTACGAGCAGTACTTC,TRBV20-1,15,-,TRBD2,TRBJ2-7
CATSRDERGSETQYF,TGTGCCACCAGCAGAGATGAGAGGGGTTCCGAGACCCAGTACTTC,TRBV15,15,few,-,TRBJ2-5
CASSLDLNTEAFF,TGCGCCAGCAGCTTGGACTTGAACACTGAAGCTTTCTTT,TRBV5-1,13,many,-,TRBJ1-1
CASSFGQGASEAFF,TGCGCCAGCAGCTTTGGACAGGGGGCCAGTGAAGCTTTCTTT,TRBV5-1,14,-,TRBD1,TRBJ1-1
CASGSQTGLNYGYTF,TGTGCCAGCGGATCTCAGACAGGGCTAAACTATGGCTACACCTTC,TRBV3-1,15,few,TRBD1,TRBJ1-2
CASSVAPGSQETQYF,TGTGCCAGCAGCGTAGCTCCGGGGTCGCAAGAGACCCAGTACTTC,TRBV9,15,-,-,TRBJ2-5
CASNPGSTNNQPQHF,TGTGCCAGCAATCCCGGCTCCACGAACAATCAGCCCCAGCATTTT,TRBV12-3/TRBV12-4,15,-,-,TRBJ1-5
CASSFLTMRAGGPETQYF,TGTGCCAGCAGTTTCCTCACGATGAGGGCGGGGGGGCCGGAGACCCAGTACTTC,TRBV6-5,18,-,TRBD2,TRBJ2-5
CATMSGGFNTDTQYF,TGTGCCACCATGTCCGGGGGGTTTAACACAGATACGCAGTATTTT,TRBV15,15,few,TRBD2,TRBJ2-3
CSVRGGLALIDTQYF,TGCAGTGTGCGTGGAGGACTAGCTTTGATTGATACGCAGTATTTT,TRBV20-1,15,-,TRBD2,TRBJ2-3
CASSFLTSRTDTQYF,TGTGCCAGCAGCTTCCTGACTAGCCGCACAGATACGCAGTATTTT,TRBV7-6,15,many,TRBD2,TRBJ2-3
CASSLGQFMDEQYF,TGCGCCAGCAGCTTGGGACAGTTCATGGACGAGCAGTACTTC,TRBV5-1,14,-,-,TRBJ2-7
CASSPDGVSTDTQYF,TGTGCCAGCAGCCCTGACGGGGTGAGCACAGATACGCAGTATTTT,TRBV5-5,15,-,-,TRBJ2-3
CASSLLTLGDTQYF,TGCGCCAGCAGCTTGTTGACCCTCGGAGATACGCAGTATTTT,TRBV5-1,14,few,-,TRBJ2-3
CATSRDVGGLETQYF,TGTGCCACCAGCAGAGATGTGGGGGGTCTAGAGACCCAGTACTTC,TRBV15,15,few,-,TRBJ2-5
CSARRQGAMETQYF,TGCAGTGCTAGGAGGCAGGGGGCGATGGAGACCCAGTACTTC,TRBV20-1,14,few,TRBD1,TRBJ2-5
CASSRYPRNTEAFF,TGCGCCAGCAGCCGTTATCCACGGAACACTGAAGCTTTCTTT,TRBV5-1,14,few,-,TRBJ1-1
CSASAQLAGAHREQFF,TGCAGTGCCAGCGCCCAACTAGCGGGGGCGCATAGGGAGCAGTTCTTC,TRBV20-1,16,-,TRBD2,TRBJ2-1
CASSFYAADTQYF,TGTGCCAGCAGTTTTTATGCAGCAGATACGCAGTATTTT,TRBV12-3/TRBV12-4,13,once,-,TRBJ2-3
CSVAVRQDSTGELFF,TGCAGCGTTGCTGTGCGGCAGGACTCCACCGGGGAGCTGTTTTTT,TRBV29-1,15,few,-,TRBJ2-2
CASSPVIAGYNNEQFF,TGTGCCAGCAGTCCCGTAATAGCGGGGTATAACAATGAGCAGTTCTTC,TRBV28,16,-,TRBD2,TRBJ2-1
CSVETGPLSGNTIYF,TGCAGCGTTGAGACAGGGCCTCTCTCTGGAAACACCATATATTTT,TRBV29-1,15,few,TRBD1,TRBJ1-3
CSVDFGIQQETQYF,TGCAGCGTTGATTTTGGGATACAGCAAGAGACCCAGTACTTC,TRBV29-1,14,-,-,TRBJ2-5
CATSDPGQGEGDGYTF,TGTGCCACCAGTGATCCCGGACAGGGTGAGGGGGATGGCTACACCTTC,TRBV24-1,16,-,TRBD1,TRBJ1-2
CATRATAGGTGELFF,TGCGCCACTAGGGCAACGGCCGGAGGCACCGGGGAGCTGTTTTTT,TRBV5-1,15,-,-,TRBJ2-2
CASSLAFHSYEQYF,TGTGCCAGCTCACTAGCGTTTCACTCCTACGAGCAGTACTTC,TRBV18,14,few,-,TRBJ2-7
CSARTDQETQYF,TGCAGTGCTAGAACGGACCAAGAGACCCAGTACTTC,TRBV20-1,12,many,-,TRBJ2-5
CASSLVLAGPSTDTQYF,TGTGCCAGCAGCTTAGTCTTGGCAGGGCCTAGCACAGATACGCAGTATTTT,TRBV7-2,17,many,-,TRBJ2-3
CASSQGTSGNTIYF,TGCGCCAGCAGCCAAGGGACCTCTGGAAACACCATATATTTT,TRBV4-3,14,-,-,TRBJ1-3
CATSRDAGRGGGQPQHF,TGTGCCACCAGCAGAGACGCAGGCCGGGGTGGGGGTCAGCCCCAGCATTTT,TRBV15,17,few,-,TRBJ1-5
CASSAGGISYNEQFF,TGTGCCAGCAGCGCGGGGGGGATCTCCTACAATGAGCAGTTCTTC,TRBV9,15,many,TRBD2,TRBJ2-1
CASSLQLGYEQYF,TGTGCCAGCAGCTTACAATTGGGATACGAGCAGTACTTC,TRBV7-2,13,few,-,TRBJ2-7